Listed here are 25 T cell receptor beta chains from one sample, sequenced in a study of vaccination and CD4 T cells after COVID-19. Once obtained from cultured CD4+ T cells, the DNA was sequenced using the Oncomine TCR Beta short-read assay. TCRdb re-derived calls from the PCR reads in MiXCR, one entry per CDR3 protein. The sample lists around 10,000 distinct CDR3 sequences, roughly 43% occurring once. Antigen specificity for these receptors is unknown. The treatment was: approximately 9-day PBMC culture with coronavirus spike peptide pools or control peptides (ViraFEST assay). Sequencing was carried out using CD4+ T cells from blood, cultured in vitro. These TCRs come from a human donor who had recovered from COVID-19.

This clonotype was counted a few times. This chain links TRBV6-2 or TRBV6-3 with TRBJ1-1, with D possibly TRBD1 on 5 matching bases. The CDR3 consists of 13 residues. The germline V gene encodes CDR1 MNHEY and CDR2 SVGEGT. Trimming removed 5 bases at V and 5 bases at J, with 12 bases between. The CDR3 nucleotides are TGTGCCAGCAGTCGACAGTCTTTTACTGAAGCTTTCTTT. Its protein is CASSRQSFTEAFF.

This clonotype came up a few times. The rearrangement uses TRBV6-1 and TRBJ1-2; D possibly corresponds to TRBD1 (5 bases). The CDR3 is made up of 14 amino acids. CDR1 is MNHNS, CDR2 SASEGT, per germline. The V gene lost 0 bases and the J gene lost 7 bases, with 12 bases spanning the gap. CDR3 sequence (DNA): TGTGCCAGCAGTGAAGCGCGGGGGTACGGTGGCTACACCTTC. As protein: CASSEARGYGGYTF.

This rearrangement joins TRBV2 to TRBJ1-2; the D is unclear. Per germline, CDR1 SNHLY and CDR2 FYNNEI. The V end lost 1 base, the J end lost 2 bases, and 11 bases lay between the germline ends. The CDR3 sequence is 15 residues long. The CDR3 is CASSEGQTSNYGYTF. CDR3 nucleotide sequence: TGTGCCAGCAGTGAAGGGCAGACATCAAACTATGGCTACACCTTC.

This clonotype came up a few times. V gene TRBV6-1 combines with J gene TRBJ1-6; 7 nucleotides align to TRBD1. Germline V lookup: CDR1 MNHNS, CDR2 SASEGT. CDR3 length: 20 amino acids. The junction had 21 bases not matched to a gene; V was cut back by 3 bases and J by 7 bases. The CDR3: CASSEGVFYGTDVINSPLHF. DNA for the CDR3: TGTGCCAGCAGTGAGGGTGTTTTCTACGGGACAGACGTTATCAATTCACCCCTCCACTTT.

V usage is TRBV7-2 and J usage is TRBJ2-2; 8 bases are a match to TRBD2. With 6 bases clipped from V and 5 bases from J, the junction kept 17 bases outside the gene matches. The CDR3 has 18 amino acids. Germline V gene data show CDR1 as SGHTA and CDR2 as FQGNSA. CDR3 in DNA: TGTGCCAGCAGATTAAAGGCCATACGGGGCGGGAGGACCGGGGAGCTGTTTTTT. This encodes CASRLKAIRGGRTGELFF.

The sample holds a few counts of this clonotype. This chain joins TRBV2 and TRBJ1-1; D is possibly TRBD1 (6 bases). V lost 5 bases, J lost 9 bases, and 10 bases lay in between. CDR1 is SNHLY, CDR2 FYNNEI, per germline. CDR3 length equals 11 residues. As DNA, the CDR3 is TGTGCCAGCAGTAGACAGGTTCAAGCTTTCTTT. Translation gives CASSRQVQAFF.

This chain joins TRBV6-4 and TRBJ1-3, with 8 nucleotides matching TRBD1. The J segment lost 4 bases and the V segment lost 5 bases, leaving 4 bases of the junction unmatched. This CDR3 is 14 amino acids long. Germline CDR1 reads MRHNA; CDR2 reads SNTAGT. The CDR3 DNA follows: TGTGCCAGCAGTCCGACAGGGGAAGGAAACACCATATATTTT. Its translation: CASSPTGEGNTIYF.

CDR3 sequence: CASSIGEGQGFNEQYF. CDR3 coding DNA: TGTGCCAGTAGTATAGGGGAGGGACAGGGGTTTAACGAGCAGTACTTC. The rearrangement uses TRBV19 and TRBJ2-7; 10 bases match TRBD1. CDR3 length: 16 amino acids. Unmatched junction bases numbered 8, after V lost 1 base and J lost 5 bases. Germline-derived CDR1 and CDR2 are LNHDA and SQIVND (reference sequence).

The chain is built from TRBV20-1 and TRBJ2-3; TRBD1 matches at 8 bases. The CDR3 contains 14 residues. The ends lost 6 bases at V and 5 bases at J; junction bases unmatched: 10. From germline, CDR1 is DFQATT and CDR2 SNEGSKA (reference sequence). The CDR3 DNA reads TGCAGTGCCATAGGACAGGGTTTTGAAGATACGCAGTATTTT. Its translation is CSAIGQGFEDTQYF.

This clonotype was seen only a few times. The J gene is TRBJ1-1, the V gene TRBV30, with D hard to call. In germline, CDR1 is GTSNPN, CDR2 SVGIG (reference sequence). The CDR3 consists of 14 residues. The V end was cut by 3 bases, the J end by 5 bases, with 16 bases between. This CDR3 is CAWSPLRTQTEAFF. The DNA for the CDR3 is TGTGCCTGGAGCCCCCTTCGGACGCAAACTGAAGCTTTCTTT.

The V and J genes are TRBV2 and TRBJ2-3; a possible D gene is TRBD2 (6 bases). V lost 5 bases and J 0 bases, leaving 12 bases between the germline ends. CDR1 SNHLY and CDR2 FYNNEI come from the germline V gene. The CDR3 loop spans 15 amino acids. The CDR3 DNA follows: TGTGCCAGCAGTTCGGACTACTCTAGCACAGATACGCAGTATTTT. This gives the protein CASSSDYSSTDTQYF.

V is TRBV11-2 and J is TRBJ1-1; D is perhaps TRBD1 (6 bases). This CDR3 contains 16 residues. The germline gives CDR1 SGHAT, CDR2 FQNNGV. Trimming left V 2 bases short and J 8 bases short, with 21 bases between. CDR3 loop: CASSLHTGLLQVEAFF. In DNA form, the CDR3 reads TGTGCCAGCAGCTTACATACAGGGCTCCTCCAGGTCGAAGCTTTCTTT. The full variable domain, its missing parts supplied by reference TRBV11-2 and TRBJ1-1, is EAGVAQSPRYKIIEKRQSVAFWCNPISGHATLYWYQQILGQGPKLLIQFQNNGVVDDSQLPKDRFSAERLKGVDSTLKIQPAKLEDSAVYLCASSLHTGLLQVEAFFGQGTRLTVV.

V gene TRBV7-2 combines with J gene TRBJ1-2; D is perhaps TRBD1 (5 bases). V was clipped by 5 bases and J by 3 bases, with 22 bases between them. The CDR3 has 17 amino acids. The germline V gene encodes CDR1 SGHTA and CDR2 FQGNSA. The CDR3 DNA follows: TGTGCCAGCAGCCCTGGTATCGGGGGGGAAAAGGACTATGGCTACACCTTC. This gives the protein CASSPGIGGEKDYGYTF. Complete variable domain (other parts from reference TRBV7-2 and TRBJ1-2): GAGVSQSPSNKVTEKGKDVELRCDPISGHTALYWYRQSLGQGLEFLIYFQGNSAPDKSGLPSDRFSAERTGGSVSTLTIQRTQQEDSAVYLCASSPGIGGEKDYGYTFGSGTRLTVV.

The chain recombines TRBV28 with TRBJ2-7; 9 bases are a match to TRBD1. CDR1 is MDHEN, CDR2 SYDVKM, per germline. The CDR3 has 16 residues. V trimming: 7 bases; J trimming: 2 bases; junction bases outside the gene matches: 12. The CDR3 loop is CASNPQPGQGPYEQYF. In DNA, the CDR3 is TGTGCCAGCAACCCCCAGCCGGGACAGGGCCCCTACGAGCAGTACTTC.

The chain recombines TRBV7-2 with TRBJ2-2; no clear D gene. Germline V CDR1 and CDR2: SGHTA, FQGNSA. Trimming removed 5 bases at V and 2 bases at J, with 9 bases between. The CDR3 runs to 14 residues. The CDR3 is CASSRLGNTGELFF. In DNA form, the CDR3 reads TGTGCCAGCAGCCGACTCGGCAACACCGGGGAGCTGTTTTTT.

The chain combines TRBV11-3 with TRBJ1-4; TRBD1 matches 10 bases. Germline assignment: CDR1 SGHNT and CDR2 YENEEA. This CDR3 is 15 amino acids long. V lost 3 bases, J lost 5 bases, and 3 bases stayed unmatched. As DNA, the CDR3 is TGTGCCAGCAGCTTGACAGGGGGCAGAAATGAAAAACTGTTTTTT. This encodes CASSLTGGRNEKLFF.

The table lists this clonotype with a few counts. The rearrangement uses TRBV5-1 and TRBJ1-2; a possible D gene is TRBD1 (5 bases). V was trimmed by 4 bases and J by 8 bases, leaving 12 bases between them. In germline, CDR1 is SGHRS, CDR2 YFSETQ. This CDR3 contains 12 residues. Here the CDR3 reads CASSTIGTGYTF. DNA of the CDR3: TGCGCCAGCAGCACGATAGGGACCGGCTACACCTTC.

In DNA form, the CDR3 reads TGCAGTGCCTATGGACACGCGAACACTGAAGCTTTCTTT. Amino acid sequence: CSAYGHANTEAFF. The rearrangement uses TRBV20-1 and TRBJ1-1; D is perhaps TRBD1 (5 bases). The CDR3 covers 13 residues. Germline lookup yields CDR1 DFQATT and CDR2 SNEGSKA (reference sequence). Trimming pared 6 bases from V and 1 base from J, leaving 12 bases between.

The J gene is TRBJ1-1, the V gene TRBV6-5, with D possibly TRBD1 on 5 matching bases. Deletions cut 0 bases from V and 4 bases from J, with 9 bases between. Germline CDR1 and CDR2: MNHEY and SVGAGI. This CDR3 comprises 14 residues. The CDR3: CASSYSGVSTEAFF. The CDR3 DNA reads TGTGCCAGCAGTTACTCGGGGGTAAGCACTGAAGCTTTCTTT.

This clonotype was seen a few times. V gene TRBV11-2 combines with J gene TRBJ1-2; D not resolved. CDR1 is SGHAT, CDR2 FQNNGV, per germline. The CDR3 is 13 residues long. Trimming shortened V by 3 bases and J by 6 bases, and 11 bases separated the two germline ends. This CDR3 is CASSLLVPNGYTF. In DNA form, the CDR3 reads TGTGCCAGCAGCTTGTTAGTCCCGAATGGCTACACCTTC. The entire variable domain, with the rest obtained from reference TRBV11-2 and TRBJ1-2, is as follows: EAGVAQSPRYKIIEKRQSVAFWCNPISGHATLYWYQQILGQGPKLLIQFQNNGVVDDSQLPKDRFSAERLKGVDSTLKIQPAKLEDSAVYLCASSLLVPNGYTFGSGTRLTVV.

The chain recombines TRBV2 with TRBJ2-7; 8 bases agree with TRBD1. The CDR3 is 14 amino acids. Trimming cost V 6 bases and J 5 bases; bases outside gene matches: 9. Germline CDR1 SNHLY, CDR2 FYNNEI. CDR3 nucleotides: TGTGCCAGCAGCTTAGACAGGGGTAGTAACGAGCAGTACTTC. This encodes CASSLDRGSNEQYF.

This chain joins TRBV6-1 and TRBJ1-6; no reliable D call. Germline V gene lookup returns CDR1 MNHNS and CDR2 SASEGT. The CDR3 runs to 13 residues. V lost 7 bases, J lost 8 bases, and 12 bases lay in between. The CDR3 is CASTKEVYSPLHF. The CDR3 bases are TGTGCCAGCACCAAGGAGGTTTATTCACCCCTCCACTTT.

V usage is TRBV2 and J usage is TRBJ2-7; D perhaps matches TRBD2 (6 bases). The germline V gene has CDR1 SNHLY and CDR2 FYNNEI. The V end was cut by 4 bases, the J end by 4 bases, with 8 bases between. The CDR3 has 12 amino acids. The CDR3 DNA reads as TGTGCCAGCAGTGTCCGGGGGTACGAGCAGTACTTC. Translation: CASSVRGYEQYF.

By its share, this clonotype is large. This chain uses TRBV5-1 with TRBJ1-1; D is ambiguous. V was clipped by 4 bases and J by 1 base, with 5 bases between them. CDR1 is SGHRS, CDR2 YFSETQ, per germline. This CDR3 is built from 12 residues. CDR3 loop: CASSQENTEAFF. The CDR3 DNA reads TGCGCCAGCAGCCAAGAGAACACTGAAGCTTTCTTT.

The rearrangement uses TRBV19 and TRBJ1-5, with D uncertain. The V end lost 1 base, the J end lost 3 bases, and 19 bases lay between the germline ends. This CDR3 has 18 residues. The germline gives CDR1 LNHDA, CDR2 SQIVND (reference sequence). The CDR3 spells CASSIARSALFFNQPQHF. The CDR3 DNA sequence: TGTGCCAGTAGTATAGCGAGGAGCGCACTATTTTTCAATCAGCCCCAGCATTTT.